This TCR beta chain was identified in a study of blood T cell repertoires in COVID-19. Assay: immunoSEQ multiplex PCR; the TCRdb copy retains only in-frame clones and omits some. The sample includes about 500,000 clones, approximately 88% of them seen just once. The sequence was collected from a woman in her 50s with COVID-19, enrolled during active disease. The sequenced sample consisted of peripheral blood.

The CDR3 DNA sequence: TGTGCCAGCAGTTCCCTCAACAGGGGCACCGGGGAGCTGTTTTTT. This gives the protein CASSSLNRGTGELFF. This sequence joins TRBV27 and TRBJ2-2; TRBD1 matches at 7 bases. Germline lookup yields CDR1 MNHEY and CDR2 SMNVEV (reference sequence). The trim removed 4 bases at V and 4 bases at J, leaving 6 bases unmatched. The CDR3 length is 15 residues.